Listed below are T cell receptor beta chains from one sample, sequenced in a study of vaccination effects on CD4 cells after COVID-19. No antigens are known for them. Produced via immunoSEQ multiplex PCR; TCRdb's table is partial and in-frame only. The sample gives more than 20,000 clones, roughly three quarters of which show up once; about a tenth is in the top ten. This sample comprised CD4+ T cells from PBMCs cultured with HCoV-NL63 spike peptides, obtained before COVID-19 vaccination. These receptors all come from a human donor who received a COVID-19 vaccine. Each CDR3 is given with its conserved first and last residue.

CDR3aa,v_gene,j_gene
CASSLRVGGLRYGYTF,TRBV7-8,TRBJ1-2
CASRAGDFHTGELFF,TRBV6-5,TRBJ2-2
CASRNKNREGEAFF,TRBV5-1,TRBJ1-1
CATSSATGPSTDTQYF,TRBV15,TRBJ2-3
CASGTGQMRNTIYF,TRBV5-5,TRBJ1-3
CASSQDDRGINF,TRBV3-1/TRBV3-2,TRBJ2-7
CASRVTSGVTDTQYF,TRBV25-1,TRBJ2-3
CASSSRGGFTDTQYF,TRBV7-2,TRBJ2-3
CASSLERQGSDTQYF,TRBV5-1,TRBJ2-3
CASSYGQGLAEAFF,TRBV6-5,TRBJ1-1
CASSPKFRATEAFF,TRBV7-9,TRBJ1-1
CASSLVAGVDTQYF,TRBV11-2,TRBJ2-3
CAWSAQPNEKLFF,TRBV30,TRBJ1-4
CSASGPSHDNNEQFF,TRBV20-1,TRBJ2-1
CASSLENNYGYTF,TRBV5-4,TRBJ1-2
CASTPTGTSTDTQYF,TRBV3-1/TRBV3-2,TRBJ2-3
CASSIAAGALNTEAFF,TRBV19,TRBJ1-1
CATSDLRAPAEAFF,TRBV24-1,TRBJ1-1
CAWSGETSGTTGELFF,TRBV30,TRBJ2-2
CASTPDYRGDTQYF,TRBV2,TRBJ2-3
CASSDTILGLNTEAFF,TRBV6-1,TRBJ1-1
CASSVATGFGFGAEAFF,TRBV9,TRBJ1-1
CASRGTYSNQPQHF,TRBV2,TRBJ1-5
CASKQTGASQETQYF,TRBV4-1,TRBJ2-5
CASTGQGLMGQPQHF,TRBV19,TRBJ1-5
CAISVGGDTDTQYF,TRBV10-3,TRBJ2-3
CASSYGLEYNEQFF,TRBV6-6,TRBJ2-1